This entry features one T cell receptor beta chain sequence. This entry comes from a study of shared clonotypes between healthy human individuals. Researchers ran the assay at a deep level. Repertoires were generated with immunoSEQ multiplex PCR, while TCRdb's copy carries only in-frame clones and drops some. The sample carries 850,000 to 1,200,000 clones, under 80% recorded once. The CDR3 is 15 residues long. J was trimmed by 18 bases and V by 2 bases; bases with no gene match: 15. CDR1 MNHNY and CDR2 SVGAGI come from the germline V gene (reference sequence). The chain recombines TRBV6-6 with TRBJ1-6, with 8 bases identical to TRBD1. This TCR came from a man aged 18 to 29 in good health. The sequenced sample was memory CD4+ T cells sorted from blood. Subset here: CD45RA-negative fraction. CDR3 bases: TGTGCCAGCAGTTACACCCTGGCGACAGGGGCGCTGGACCACTTT. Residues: CASSYTLATGALDHF.